This entry features one TCR beta chain sequence. Its antigen is currently unknown. CDR3 length: 18 residues. Between the trimmed V and J ends, which lost 3 bases and 0 bases, there was a span of 18 bases. This specimen comes from a study of identical twins. Whole-study results and caveats: There was an excess of low generation probability in the out-of-frame alpha sequences that twins shared. Reduced insertions were recorded for abundant cord blood beta clonotypes, with no such pattern in memory repertoires.

MiXCR, applied by TCRdb to the 5' RACE reads, yields one record per CDR3 protein. The sample has 1.5 million or so distinct CDR3 sequences; 32% are singletons. The sequenced sample consisted of cord blood. The V call is TRBV12-3 or TRBV12-4, the J call TRBJ2-1, with D tentatively TRBD2 (6 bases). The TCR originated in a newborn girl in good health. CDR3 region: CASSLAGPSLSSYNEQFF. CDR3 coding DNA: TGTGCCAGCAGTTTGGCGGGACCTTCGTTAAGCTCCTACAATGAGCAGTTCTTC.